Following are 27 T cell receptor beta chains from one sample sequenced in a study of cytomegalovirus exposure and HLA in healthy donors (dated by TCRdb to about 2017). The method was the immunoSEQ multiplex PCR assay. The multiplex PCR relied on a mix of 60 forward primers for TCR Vbeta segments and 13 reverse primers for TCR Jbeta segments. In its TCRdb copy, this immuneACCESS table keeps in-frame sequences only and misses some clones. Where compared with another copy, unresolved V genes explain less than half of these, and the others have no known cause. The sample table records some 150,000 clones; 82% of these occur just once. About 3.2% of the sample is held by the ten biggest clonotypes. Sequences were obtained from PBMCs. All receptors derive from a man younger than 35 in good health and CMV-seropositive.

The CDR3 spells CASRRRANTGELFF. In DNA, the CDR3 is TGTGCCAGCAGAAGACGGGCGAACACCGGGGAGCTGTTTTTT. The chain recombines TRBV9 with TRBJ2-2; D call uncertain. The CDR3 totals 14 residues. Trimming removed 5 bases from V and 0 bases from J, with 8 bases in between. Looked up from germline, CDR1 is SGDLS and CDR2 is YYNGEE. Full variable domain (remainder filled in from reference TRBV9 and TRBJ2-2): DSGVTQTPKHLITATGQRVTLRCSPRSGDLSVYWYQQSLDQGLQFLIQYYNGEERAKGNILERFSAQQFPDLHSELNLSSLELGDSALYFCASRRRANTGELFFGEGSRLTVL.

The chain is built from TRBV4-2 and TRBJ1-1, with D unresolved. Germline V gene data show CDR1 as LGHNA and CDR2 as YNFKEQ. Trimming removed 0 bases at V and 5 bases at J, with 13 bases between. The CDR3 consists of 15 residues. The CDR3 bases are TGTGCCAGCAGCCAAGATTTGGGCAGTGGGACTGAAGCTTTCTTT. It yields the protein CASSQDLGSGTEAFF.

J is TRBJ1-5 and V is TRBV29-1; TRBD1 agrees at 9 bases. This CDR3 region has 14 residues. The V gene end was trimmed by 7 bases and the J gene end by 1 base; junction bases not matched to a gene: 5. Looked up from germline, CDR1 is SQVTM and CDR2 is ANQGSEA. CDR3 in DNA: TGCAGCGCACGGACAGGGGACAGCAATCAGCCCCAGCATTTT. Its protein is CSARTGDSNQPQHF.

V and J are TRBV5-1 and TRBJ2-3; TRBD2 agrees at 7 bases. The J segment lost 6 bases and the V segment lost 3 bases, leaving 10 bases of the junction unmatched. CDR3 length equals 15 residues. CDR1 SGHRS and CDR2 YFSETQ come from the germline V gene. The DNA of the CDR3 is TGCGCCAGCAGCTGGGGGGGAGCGGGATCGGATACGCAGTATTTT. Translation: CASSWGGAGSDTQYF.

The DNA for the CDR3 is TGTGCCAGCAGCGCCAGGGGTGCTGAAGCTTTCTTT. Translation gives CASSARGAEAFF. V is TRBV9 and J is TRBJ1-1, with D perhaps TRBD1 (6 bases). CDR3 length: 12 amino acids. Germline V gene lookup returns CDR1 SGDLS and CDR2 YYNGEE. V lost 3 bases and J 6 bases, leaving 9 bases between the germline ends.

The chain couples TRBV10-3 to TRBJ1-2; TRBD1 is a possible D gene (6 bases). The CDR3 spans 14 residues. V was pared by 4 bases and J by 4 bases, with 13 bases between. Germline V lookup: CDR1 ENHRY, CDR2 SYGVKD. The CDR3: CAISVTGPTYGYTF. The CDR3 coding sequence is TGTGCCATCAGTGTCACAGGGCCCACCTATGGCTACACCTTC.

The J gene is TRBJ1-1, the V gene TRBV7-9; D gene ambiguous. Germline CDR1 is SEHNR and CDR2 is FQNEAQ (reference sequence). V lost 3 bases, J lost 3 bases, and 8 bases lay in between. This CDR3 spans 13 amino acids. The CDR3 sequence is CASSFEADTEAFF. The CDR3 nucleotides are TGTGCCAGCAGCTTTGAGGCGGACACTGAAGCTTTCTTT.

The table lists this clone with a count of one. J is TRBJ2-5 and V is TRBV2; 8 bases align to TRBD1. The CDR3 is made up of 14 amino acids. Germline-derived CDR1 and CDR2 are SNHLY and FYNNEI. Trimming removed 6 bases from V and 5 bases from J; junction bases left unmatched: 8. The chain's CDR3 is CASSRSGGRETQYF. CDR3 nucleotide sequence: TGTGCCAGCAGCCGATCAGGGGGCCGGGAGACCCAGTACTTC.

CDR3 sequence: CASIYDSEAFF. CDR3 sequence (DNA): TGTGCCAGTATCTATGACAGTGAAGCTTTCTTT. This chain joins TRBV19 and TRBJ1-1, with D possibly being TRBD1 (5 bases). The CDR3 covers 11 residues. V was cut by 7 bases and J by 7 bases, with 10 bases left in between. Germline lookup yields CDR1 LNHDA and CDR2 SQIVND (reference sequence).

The CDR3: CATAGALTGELFF. CDR3 coding DNA: TGTGCCACTGCGGGGGCGCTGACCGGGGAGCTGTTTTTT. This chain connects TRBV15 to TRBJ2-2; perhaps TRBD2 as D (7 bases). Germline-derived CDR1 and CDR2 are LNHNV and YYDKDF (reference sequence). This CDR3 spans 13 amino acids. The V end was cut by 9 bases, the J end by 5 bases, with 13 bases between.

This clone was observed a handful of times. The genes are TRBV7-6 and TRBJ1-1; D is possibly TRBD1 (6 bases). The CDR3 runs to 14 residues. V was shortened by 2 bases and J by 0 bases, with 7 bases between the two germline ends. CDR1 is SGHVS, CDR2 FNYEAQ, per germline. CDR3 in DNA: TGTGCCAGCAGCTTACAGGGGCTGAACACTGAAGCTTTCTTT. This codes for CASSLQGLNTEAFF.

The V and J genes are TRBV5-4 and TRBJ2-7, with 8 positions matching TRBD1. Germline assignment: CDR1 SGHNT and CDR2 YYREEE (reference sequence). The V gene end was trimmed by 4 bases and the J gene end by 7 bases; junction bases not matched to a gene: 7. The CDR3 sequence is 13 residues long. In DNA form, the CDR3 reads TGTGCCAGCAGCCCAGGGGGCACGGGGGAGCAGTACTTC. It translates to CASSPGGTGEQYF. The full variable domain, with the rest looked up from reference TRBV5-4 and TRBJ2-7, is ETGVTQSPTHLIKTRGQQVTLRCSSQSGHNTVSWYQQALGQGPQFIFQYYREEENGRGNFPPRFSGLQFPNYSSELNVNALELDDSALYLCASSPGGTGEQYFGPGTRLTVT.

This chain links TRBV29-1 with TRBJ2-2; D possibly corresponds to TRBD1 (6 bases). V gave up 6 bases and J gave up 5 bases, with 13 bases separating them. Looked up from germline, CDR1 is SQVTM and CDR2 is ANQGSEA. This CDR3 is 13 amino acids long. CDR3 nucleotides: TGCAGCGTCCTCCGGGACATAACCGGGGAGCTGTTTTTT. Translated, it gives CSVLRDITGELFF.

This clone showed up just a few times. Other DNA sequences within the sample encode an identical CDR3. The rearrangement joins TRBV27 to TRBJ1-1; 10 bases align to TRBD1. After removal of 6 bases from V and 4 bases from J, the junction contained 11 bases not matched to a gene. CDR3 length: 16 amino acids. Germline loops: CDR1 MNHEY, CDR2 SMNVEV (reference sequence). CDR3 DNA: TGTGCCAGCAGAGGACAGGGGGGAAGAGATCGCACTGAAGCTTTCTTT. It specifies CASRGQGGRDRTEAFF.

This clone was counted once. The gene calls are TRBV19 and TRBJ1-2; 8 bases fit TRBD1. Unmatched junction bases numbered 11, after V lost 6 bases and J lost 8 bases. This CDR3 comprises 14 residues. The germline V gene has CDR1 LNHDA and CDR2 SQIVND (reference sequence). CDR3 amino acids: CASSYFGQGRGYTF. The DNA of the CDR3 is TGTGCCAGTAGCTACTTCGGACAGGGTAGAGGCTACACCTTC.

V is TRBV10-1 and J is TRBJ1-1; a weak D match, TRBD1 (6 bases). The CDR3 is 13 residues long. Deletions cut 0 bases from V and 11 bases from J, with 13 bases between. CDR1 and CDR2 (germline): WNHNN, SYGVQD (reference sequence). In nucleotides, the CDR3 is TGCGCCAGCAGTGAGTCTATTTGGGGGCACGCTTTCTTT. This sequence encodes CASSESIWGHAFF.

The chain joins TRBV10-3 to TRBJ2-7, with 10 bases fitting TRBD2. The CDR3 extends over 15 amino acids. Per germline, CDR1 ENHRY and CDR2 SYGVKD. J gave up 2 bases and V 5 bases, and 6 bases lay outside the gene matches. The CDR3 is CAISQLAGPPYEQYF. CDR3 nucleotide sequence: TGTGCCATCAGTCAACTAGCGGGGCCCCCCTACGAGCAGTACTTC.

This clone was observed a handful of times. Germline and junction disagree at one end, which may indicate a read error. The chain links TRBV7-7 to TRBJ1-5; no clear D gene. CDR3 size: 14 residues. CDR1 SSHAT and CDR2 FNYEAQ come from the germline V gene (reference sequence). This CDR3 reads CASSLVPRGQPQHF. CDR3 coding DNA: TGTGCTAGCAGCTTAGTCCCCCGGGGTCAGCCCCAGCATTTT.

As DNA, the CDR3 is TGTGCCAGCAGCCCCGGACTAGCGGTTCTTAATACGAACACCGGGGAGCTGTTTTTT. Amino acids: CASSPGLAVLNTNTGELFF. This chain joins TRBV5-6 and TRBJ2-2, with TRBD2 matching over 10 bases. V was clipped by 4 bases and J by 0 bases; unmatched bases: 12. This CDR3 comprises 19 residues. The germline CDR1 and CDR2 sequences are SGHDT and YYEEEE. Full variable domain (remainder filled in from reference TRBV5-6 and TRBJ2-2): DAGVTQSPTHLIKTRGQQVTLRCSPKSGHDTVSWYQQALGQGPQFIFQYYEEEERQRGNFPDRFSGHQFPNYSSELNVNALLLGDSALYLCASSPGLAVLNTNTGELFFGEGSRLTVL.

The CDR3 reads CSVDRGQRGYTF. In nucleotides, the CDR3 is TGCAGCGTTGACAGGGGGCAAAGGGGCTACACCTTC. This chain connects TRBV29-1 to TRBJ1-2, with 8 positions matching TRBD1. Germline values: CDR1 SQVTM, CDR2 ANQGSEA. V dropped 3 bases and J dropped 8; count of bases not matched to a gene: 5. The CDR3 totals 12 residues.

The V and J genes are TRBV6-5 and TRBJ1-1, with D unresolved. Germline CDR1 and CDR2: MNHEY and SVGAGI. The V end was cut by 1 base, the J end by 5 bases, with 17 bases between. The CDR3 extends over 16 amino acids. This chain's CDR3 is CASSYWLRAAGTEAFF. The CDR3 DNA is TGTGCCAGCAGTTACTGGTTACGGGCGGCGGGAACTGAAGCTTTCTTT.

The V gene is TRBV19, the J gene TRBJ1-5; maybe TRBD1 (6 bases). Germline CDR1 and CDR2: LNHDA and SQIVND (reference sequence). Trimming shortened V by 3 bases and J by 10 bases, and 10 bases separated the two germline ends. The CDR3 runs 12 residues. The DNA for the CDR3 is TGTGCCAGTAGTATCCGGACAGAACCCCAGCATTTT. Protein sequence: CASSIRTEPQHF.

The chain has TRBV6-1 and TRBJ1-2; TRBD1 agrees at 8 bases. The CDR3 spans 13 residues. V lost 6 bases to trimming and J lost 10 bases; unmatched junction nucleotides: 10. CDR1 is MNHNS and CDR2 is SASEGT in the germline V gene. For the CDR3, the DNA is TGTGCCAGCAGCCCTAGGACAGGGACGGACTACACCTTC. As protein: CASSPRTGTDYTF.

About this clone itself: Other nucleotide sequences from this sample produce the same CDR3. This chain uses TRBV19 with TRBJ1-2, with 7 positions matching TRBD1. This CDR3 spans 13 amino acids. With V trimmed by 5 bases and J by 2 bases, 2 bases remained unmatched. Germline V gene data show CDR1 as LNHDA and CDR2 as SQIVND (reference sequence). The CDR3: CASSPTGNYGYTF. DNA of the CDR3: TGTGCCAGTAGTCCGACAGGGAACTATGGCTACACCTTC.

The chain links TRBV5-1 to TRBJ1-4, with 8 nucleotides matching TRBD1. Germline CDR1 SGHRS, CDR2 YFSETQ. The junction had 1 base not matched to a gene; V was cut back by 1 base and J by 8 bases. This CDR3 spans 13 amino acids. CDR3 protein: CASSLTGGEKLFF. Written as DNA, the CDR3 is TGCGCCAGCAGCTTGACAGGGGGAGAAAAACTGTTTTTT.

The count of this clone is one. The chain couples TRBV7-8 to TRBJ2-4, with TRBD2 identical over 13 bases. Trimming removed 5 bases from V and 11 bases from J; junction bases left unmatched: 6. The CDR3 contains 14 residues. Per germline, CDR1 SGHVS and CDR2 FQNEAQ. DNA for the CDR3: TGTGCCAGCAGCCCCTGGACTAGCGGGAGTCTTCAGTACTTC. Its translation is CASSPWTSGSLQYF.

The V and J genes are TRBV28 and TRBJ2-3; 9 bases map to TRBD2. The CDR3 spans 17 residues. V lost 3 bases, J lost 3 bases, and 10 bases stayed unmatched. The germline V gene has CDR1 MDHEN and CDR2 SYDVKM. The CDR3 DNA reads as TGTGCCAGCAGTTTTGTCCGCGAGGCGGGAGGGACAGATACGCAGTATTTT. Translation gives CASSFVREAGGTDTQYF. Full variable domain (rest looked up from reference TRBV28 and TRBJ2-3): DVKVTQSSRYLVKRTGEKVFLECVQDMDHENMFWYRQDPGLGLRLIYFSYDVKMKEKGDIPEGYSVSREKKERFSLILESASTNQTSMYLCASSFVREAGGTDTQYFGPGTRLTVL.